These T cell receptor beta chains were read from a single sample in a study of blood T cell repertoires in COVID-19. Produced via immunoSEQ multiplex PCR; TCRdb's table is partial and in-frame only. The sample has some 110,000 clones; roughly four fifths are singletons. The specimen sequenced was peripheral blood. The receptors were sampled from a man aged 65 to 85 with acute or convalescent COVID-19. The conserved cysteine and the conserved F or W are not part of the CDR3 here.

ASSLIRSYEQY,TRBJ2-7,TRBV12-3/TRBV12-4
SVAPDDRPNTGELF,TRBJ2-2,TRBV29-1
ASSVDRTPSNQPQH,TRBJ1-5,TRBV6-1
ASLLAGGTTDTQY,TRBJ2-3,TRBV28
ASFVPGQIPLNTEAF,TRBJ1-1,TRBV28
ASRKEDRYSNQPQH,TRBJ1-5,TRBV28
ASSQRDSITDTQY,TRBJ2-3,TRBV3-1/TRBV3-2
ASSQGSLDRNSGNTIY,TRBJ1-3,TRBV3-1/TRBV3-2
ASSSPGTSPNEQF,TRBJ2-1,TRBV28
ASSRGGGGQAAYEQY,TRBJ2-7,TRBV28
ASSYRRDTLNNEQF,TRBJ2-1,TRBV6-6
ASSLARVTEAF,TRBJ1-1,TRBV7-9
ASSRYTGSYGYT,TRBJ1-2,TRBV7-9
ASSLGQGLTDTQY,TRBJ2-3,TRBV5-1
ASSIDRVGDTQY,TRBJ2-3,TRBV5-1
ASVQGSYEQY,TRBJ2-7,TRBV2